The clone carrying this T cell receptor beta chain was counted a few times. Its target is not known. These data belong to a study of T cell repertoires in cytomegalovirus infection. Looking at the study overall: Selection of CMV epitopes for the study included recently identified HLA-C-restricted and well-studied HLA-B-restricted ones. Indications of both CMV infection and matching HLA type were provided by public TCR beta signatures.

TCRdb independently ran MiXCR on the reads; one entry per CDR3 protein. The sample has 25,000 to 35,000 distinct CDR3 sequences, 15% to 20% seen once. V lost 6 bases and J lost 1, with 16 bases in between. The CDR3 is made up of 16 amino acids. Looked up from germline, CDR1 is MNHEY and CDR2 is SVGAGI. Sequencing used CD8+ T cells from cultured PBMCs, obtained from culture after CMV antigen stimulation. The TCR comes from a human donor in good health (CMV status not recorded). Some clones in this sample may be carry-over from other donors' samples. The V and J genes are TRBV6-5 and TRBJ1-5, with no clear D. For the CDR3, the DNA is TGTGCCAGCAGCCCACTCCTTACTCCGAGCAATCAGCCCCAGCATTTT. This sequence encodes CASSPLLTPSNQPQHF.